These 13 T cell receptor beta chains came from one sample sequenced in a study of blood T cell repertoires in COVID-19. This table comes from immunoSEQ multiplex PCR, and its TCRdb copy is limited to in-frame clones, with some not included. Of 90,000 to 100,000 clones in the sample, roughly 84% were seen once. Sequenced: peripheral blood. The receptors here all came from a man between 70 and 80 years old with active or convalescent COVID-19.

The V gene is TRBV7-8, the J gene TRBJ1-5; D gene ambiguous. Deletions cut 1 base from V and 7 bases from J, with 5 bases between. The germline CDR1 and CDR2 sequences are SGHVS and FQNEAQ. This CDR3 contains 12 residues. DNA of the CDR3: TGTGCCAGCAGCTTAGGAGGGCAGCCCCAGCATTTT. Translated, it gives CASSLGGQPQHF.

J is TRBJ1-1 and V is TRBV20-1; TRBD1 might be the D (6 bases). This CDR3 contains 11 residues. Per the germline V gene, CDR1 is DFQATT and CDR2 is SNEGSKA (reference sequence). The CDR3 loop is CSWARTDEAFF. The DNA of the CDR3 is TGCAGCTGGGCCAGGACAGACGAAGCTTTCTTT.

This clone occurred a few times. Here the CDR3 DNA reads TGTGCCAGCAGTACCTTGACCGGGAGCGCTTTCTTT. This codes for CASSTLTGSAFF. The gene calls are TRBV6-5 and TRBJ1-1; D ambiguous. V lost 5 bases to trimming and J lost 11 bases, with 15 bases between them. The CDR3 is 12 amino acids. Germline-derived CDR1 and CDR2 are MNHEY and SVGAGI.

This clone has just one count. The rearrangement links TRBV2 to TRBJ2-1; TRBD1 matches 8 bases. This CDR3 has 15 residues. The V segment lost 7 bases and the J segment 4 bases; nucleotides outside the gene matches: 9. CDR1 SNHLY and CDR2 FYNNEI come from the germline V gene. The CDR3 DNA sequence: TGTGCCAGCACTTCACAGGGGGTAGCGTACAATGAGCAGTTCTTC. Amino acid sequence: CASTSQGVAYNEQFF. Based on the CDR3 plus reference TRBV2 and TRBJ2-1, the full variable domain is EPEVTQTPSHQVTQMGQEVILRCVPISNHLYFYWYRQILGQKVEFLVSFYNNEISEKSEIFDDQFSVERPDGSNFTLKIRSTKLEDSAMYFCASTSQGVAYNEQFFGPGTRLTVL.

J is TRBJ1-6 and V is TRBV9; D possibly corresponds to TRBD1 (6 bases). Trimming pared 5 bases from V and 4 bases from J, leaving 10 bases between. CDR1 and CDR2 from the germline V gene are SGDLS and YYNGEE. The CDR3 covers 14 residues. The CDR3 protein is CASSVQGYNSPLHF. The CDR3 bases are TGTGCCAGCAGTGTTCAGGGGTATAATTCACCCCTCCACTTT.

The chain uses TRBV30 and TRBJ2-1; the match to TRBD2 covers 14 bases. The junction had 9 bases not matched to a gene; V was cut back by 5 bases and J by 9 bases. Germline V gene lookup returns CDR1 GTSNPN and CDR2 SVGIG (reference sequence). The length of the CDR3 is 15 residues. DNA for the CDR3: TGTGCCTGGGCGGTGGGACTAGCGGGGGTAGGTGAGCAGTTCTTC. The encoded protein is CAWAVGLAGVGEQFF.

The chain recombines TRBV6-2 or TRBV6-3 with TRBJ2-5, with 8 bases matching TRBD1. This CDR3 region has 16 residues. V shed 2 bases, J shed 5 bases, and the junction held 10 bases outside the gene matches. Looked up from germline, CDR1 is MNHEY and CDR2 is SVGEGT. CDR3 sequence (DNA): TGTGCCAGCAGTTACCAAGGACAGGGAGTTTGGGAGACCCAGTACTTC. Encoded protein: CASSYQGQGVWETQYF.

The V gene is TRBV5-1, the J gene TRBJ2-5; TRBD2 agrees at 7 bases. V trimming: 0 bases; J trimming: 5 bases; junction bases outside the gene matches: 4. This CDR3 has 14 amino acids. CDR1 is SGHRS, CDR2 YFSETQ, per germline. CDR3 in DNA: TGCGCCAGCAGCTTGGACTCCGGGGGGGAGACCCAGTACTTC. Translated: CASSLDSGGETQYF.

The rearrangement links TRBV6-5 to TRBJ1-2; 8 nucleotides agree with TRBD1. The germline V gene encodes CDR1 MNHEY and CDR2 SVGAGI. CDR3 size: 13 residues. The V and J ends lost 7 bases and 6 bases, in that order; junction bases with no gene match: 7. The CDR3 sequence is CASTRTGGDGYTF. The CDR3 DNA sequence: TGTGCCAGCACCCGAACAGGGGGAGATGGCTACACCTTC.

V gene TRBV18 combines with J gene TRBJ1-1; 9 bases match TRBD1. The J segment lost 1 base and the V segment lost 5 bases, leaving 8 bases of the junction unmatched. Germline-derived CDR1 and CDR2 are KGHSH and LQKENI. The CDR3 is made up of 16 amino acids. Here the CDR3 DNA reads TGTGCCAGCTCAGTCGGGACAGGGACTTCGAACACTGAAGCTTTCTTT. This gives the protein CASSVGTGTSNTEAFF.

The chain joins TRBV18 to TRBJ1-3, with 9 bases identical to TRBD1. The CDR3 runs to 16 residues. After removal of 0 bases from V and 4 bases from J, the junction contained 4 bases not matched to a gene. CDR1 and CDR2 from the germline V gene are KGHSH and LQKENI. The CDR3 spells CASSPPDRGRGNTIYF. Here the CDR3 DNA reads TGTGCCAGCTCACCACCGGACAGGGGAAGGGGAAACACCATATATTTT.

The chain combines TRBV19 with TRBJ2-2; weak D call: TRBD2 (5 bases). Deletions cut 1 base from V and 4 bases from J, with 7 bases between. The CDR3 is made up of 14 amino acids. CDR1 and CDR2 from the germline V gene are LNHDA and SQIVND (reference sequence). This chain's CDR3 is CASSIVGSTGELFF. The CDR3 DNA follows: TGTGCCAGTAGTATAGTGGGGAGCACCGGGGAGCTGTTTTTT.

The CDR3 spells CASTWTSGNNEQFF. DNA for the CDR3: TGTGCCAGTACCTGGACTAGCGGCAACAATGAGCAGTTCTTC. The chain couples TRBV27 to TRBJ2-1, with TRBD2 matching 10 bases. The J segment lost 5 bases and the V segment lost 9 bases, leaving 7 bases of the junction unmatched. CDR1 and CDR2 from the germline V gene are MNHEY and SMNVEV (reference sequence). This CDR3 is built from 14 residues.